This TCR beta chain is drawn from a study of cytomegalovirus exposure and HLA in healthy donors. General study points: Fewer N-insertions (relative to the approximately 670-donor mean) were reportedly seen in an Asian-associated ancestry cluster in a later analysis. Per a later analysis, HLA-associated TCR beta chains showed more clonal expansion than other, equally common TCR beta chains.

Comment on this clone: Its antigen remains unknown.

V lost 4 bases to trimming and J lost 3 bases, with 18 bases between them. Germline CDR1 SQVTM, CDR2 ANQGSEA. The CDR3 covers 15 residues. Both 60 Vbeta primers and 13 Jbeta primers went into the PCR. Sequencing was performed with immunoSEQ multiplex PCR; in TCRdb, only in-frame clones are kept and a portion is missing. The sample holds 82,000 or so clones, roughly 74% seen once. The chain carries TRBV29-1 and TRBJ1-1, with D perhaps TRBD1 (5 bases). This clonotype originated in a woman aged 45 to 65 in good health and CMV-seropositive. The sequenced material came from PBMCs. Written as DNA, the CDR3 is TGCAGCGTTGTGTCTTTTGGGGGAGGAGACACTGAAGCTTTCTTT. It translates to CSVVSFGGGDTEAFF.